This TCR beta chain came from a study of Graves' ophthalmopathy and Graves' hyperthyroidism. This clonotype appeared a few times. The authors amplified TCR beta CDR3 regions from RNA transcripts. RT-PCR with HTBI primers came first, then second-round multiplex PCR. Via MiXCR, TCRdb re-called the multiplex PCR reads, giving one row per CDR3 protein. Here the sample spans fewer than 400,000 distinct CDR3 sequences, 18% being singletons. CDR3 length: 15 residues. V trimming: 0 bases; J trimming: 8 bases; junction bases outside the gene matches: 12. The germline V gene has CDR1 DFQATT and CDR2 SNEGSKA (reference sequence).

This chain connects TRBV20-1 to TRBJ1-2; TRBD1 aligns across 7 bases. Sequencing input: peripheral blood. The TCR originated in a woman in her late teens or twenties with Graves' ophthalmopathy. This CDR3 is CSARDKVGGERGYTF. CDR3 in DNA: TGCAGTGCTAGAGACAAAGTAGGGGGCGAGAGAGGCTACACCTTC.